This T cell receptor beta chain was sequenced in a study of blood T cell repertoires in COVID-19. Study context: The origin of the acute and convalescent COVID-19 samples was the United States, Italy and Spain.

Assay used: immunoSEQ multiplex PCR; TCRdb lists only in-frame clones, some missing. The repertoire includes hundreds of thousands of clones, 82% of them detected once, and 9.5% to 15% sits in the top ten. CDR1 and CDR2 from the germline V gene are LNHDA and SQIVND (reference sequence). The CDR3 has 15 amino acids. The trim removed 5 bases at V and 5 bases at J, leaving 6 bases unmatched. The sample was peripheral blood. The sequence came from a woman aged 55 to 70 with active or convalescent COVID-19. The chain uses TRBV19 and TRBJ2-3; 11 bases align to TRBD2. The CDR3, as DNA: TGTGCCAGTAGTGATCGACTAGCGGGGAGAGATACGCAGTATTTT. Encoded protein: CASSDRLAGRDTQYF.